This TCR beta chain originates from a study of cytomegalovirus exposure and HLA in healthy donors. Study outcomes and limitations: The records held CMV serostatus as the only immune exposure information. For most subjects, TCR beta sequences were reported to predict HLA-A and HLA-B alleles with accuracy. Cytomegalovirus status was reportedly diagnosed by the classifier with high sensitivity and specificity.

PCR amplification relied on 60 Vbeta primers (plus 13 Jbeta primers). Here immunoSEQ multiplex PCR was the method, and the copy in TCRdb shows in-frame clones only, minus some. The data show around 100,000 clones, about 83% seen once. The length of the CDR3 is 14 residues. Germline CDR1 is SGHRS and CDR2 is YFSETQ. The V end lost 4 bases, the J end lost 8 bases, and 18 bases lay between the germline ends. Those who donated were healthy bone marrow donors. As concerns this clone: Its antigen is as yet unknown.

The sequence derives from a female donor in good health and CMV-seropositive. V usage is TRBV5-1 and J usage is TRBJ1-2, with D possibly matching TRBD1 (6 bases). Sequenced input: PBMCs. The CDR3 sequence is CASSSNTGSGGYTF. For the CDR3, the DNA is TGCGCCAGCAGCAGCAATACAGGGTCCGGCGGCTACACCTTC.